These 21 T cell receptor beta chains originate from one sample sequenced in a study of T cell repertoires in cytomegalovirus infection. TCRdb re-called the reads through MiXCR, storing one row per CDR3 protein. The sample shows approximately 550,000 distinct CDR3 sequences, 15% to 20% of them seen only once. Input material: CD8+ T cells from PBMCs. The receptors come from a human donor in good health (CMV status not recorded). Some clones in this sample may be carry-over from other donors' samples.

This clonotype was recorded at least ten times. The chain links TRBV7-3 to TRBJ1-1; unclear D gene. CDR1 and CDR2 (germline): SGHTA, FQGTGA. The CDR3 runs to 13 residues. Trimming removed 1 base at V and 0 bases at J, with 3 bases between. In DNA form, the CDR3 reads TGTGCCAGCAGCTTAAAGGTGAACACTGAAGCTTTCTTT. Encoded protein: CASSLKVNTEAFF. The complete variable domain, with remaining parts taken from reference TRBV7-3 and TRBJ1-1, reads GAGVSQTPSNKVTEKGKYVELRCDPISGHTALYWYRQSLGQGPEFLIYFQGTGAADDSGLPNDRFFAVRPEGSVSTLKIQRTERGDSAVYLCASSLKVNTEAFFGQGTRLTVV.

This clonotype was counted between two and nine times. The J gene is TRBJ2-1, the V gene TRBV14, with D unresolved. V was trimmed by 0 bases and J by 7 bases, leaving 7 bases between them. CDR1 is SGHDN and CDR2 is FVKESK in the germline V gene. The CDR3 consists of 13 residues. CDR3 amino acids: CASSQDEENEQFF. In DNA, the CDR3 is TGTGCCAGCAGCCAAGACGAGGAGAATGAGCAGTTCTTC.

In this sample, this clonotype turned up many times. The DNA for the CDR3 is TGTGCCAGCAGTTTACCAAACCGGGACAGGGGGCGCCACGAGCAGTACTTC. Translated: CASSLPNRDRGRHEQYF. The rearrangement links TRBV6-5 to TRBJ2-7, with TRBD1 matching over 12 bases. The CDR3 consists of 17 residues. The junction had 12 bases not matched to a gene; V was cut back by 4 bases and J by 5 bases. Germline lookup yields CDR1 MNHEY and CDR2 SVGAGI.

In its sample, this clonotype was seen a few times. The rearrangement links TRBV7-9 to TRBJ2-5; a possible D gene is TRBD2 (6 bases). Germline V gives CDR1 SEHNR, CDR2 FQNEAQ (reference sequence). The length of the CDR3 is 15 residues. Trimming shortened V by 0 bases and J by 3 bases, and 11 bases separated the two germline ends. CDR3: CASSLARGAKETQYF. The CDR3 nucleotides are TGTGCCAGCAGCTTAGCGCGCGGGGCTAAAGAGACCCAGTACTTC.

The V and J genes are TRBV29-1 and TRBJ1-1; TRBD1 might be the D (5 bases). The germline V gene encodes CDR1 SQVTM and CDR2 ANQGSEA. V lost 4 bases to trimming and J lost 6 bases, with 27 bases between them. The CDR3 totals 17 residues. The CDR3 DNA sequence: TGCAGCGTTGGTCTTGGGACCTCATATATAAACACTGCTGAAGCTTTCTTT. Translated: CSVGLGTSYINTAEAFF. The full variable domain, rest sourced from reference TRBV29-1 and TRBJ1-1, is SAVISQKPSRDICQRGTSLTIQCQVDSQVTMMFWYRQQPGQSLTLIATANQGSEATYESGFVIDKFPISRPNLTFSTLTVSNMSPEDSSIYLCSVGLGTSYINTAEAFFGQGTRLTVV.

This clonotype has a count of ten or more. The chain uses TRBV11-2 and TRBJ2-7; D not resolved. CDR1 and CDR2 from the germline V gene are SGHAT and FQNNGV. There are 11 residues in the CDR3. Trimming removed 3 bases at V and 6 bases at J, with 6 bases between. The chain's CDR3 is CASSFGVEQYF. In DNA form, the CDR3 reads TGTGCCAGCAGCTTCGGCGTCGAGCAGTACTTC.

The chain uses TRBV2 and TRBJ1-1; D not certain. Per germline, CDR1 SNHLY and CDR2 FYNNEI. The CDR3 has 14 amino acids. The V and J ends lost 2 bases and 5 bases respectively, with 12 bases between them. CDR3 protein: CASSETLGRTEAFF. In DNA, the CDR3 is TGTGCCAGCAGTGAAACTCTAGGAAGAACTGAAGCTTTCTTT.

This clonotype has a count of ten or more. J is TRBJ1-2 and V is TRBV7-9; no reliable D call. CDR3 length equals 16 residues. V shed 5 bases and J shed 1 base, with 17 bases lying between them. Looked up from germline, CDR1 is SEHNR and CDR2 is FQNEAQ (reference sequence). CDR3 bases: TGTGCCAGCAGCCTTTACTCAGGCAACTTTAACTATGGCTACACCTTC. Its translation is CASSLYSGNFNYGYTF.

This clonotype was seen more than once but under ten times. V gene TRBV7-9 combines with J gene TRBJ1-2; perhaps TRBD1 as D (6 bases). Germline CDR1 SEHNR, CDR2 FQNEAQ (reference sequence). The CDR3 length is 15 residues. V was clipped by 5 bases and J by 2 bases, with 15 bases between them. For the CDR3, the DNA is TGTGCCAGCAGCCCAGGCGGGGGCGCGAACTATGGCTACACCTTC. Translating gives CASSPGGGANYGYTF.

This clonotype occurred many times. V is TRBV6-5 and J is TRBJ1-1; 9 positions agree with TRBD1. V lost 6 bases, J lost 6 bases, and 14 bases stayed unmatched. Germline V gene lookup returns CDR1 MNHEY and CDR2 SVGAGI. This CDR3 region has 16 residues. CDR3 protein: CASRPGQGRRSPEAFF. CDR3 nucleotides: TGTGCCAGCAGACCGGGACAGGGAAGAAGAAGCCCTGAAGCTTTCTTT.

The chain recombines TRBV9 with TRBJ2-5; the match to TRBD2 covers 9 bases. This CDR3 region has 15 residues. Germline CDR1 and CDR2: SGDLS and YYNGEE. J gave up 5 bases and V 0 bases, and 5 bases lay outside the gene matches. The CDR3 DNA is TGTGCCAGCAGCGTAGAGAGCGGGGGGTTCGAGACCCAGTACTTC. Its protein is CASSVESGGFETQYF.

This clonotype was seen repeatedly, ten times or more. CDR3 sequence: CASSVDRGLKRYSNQPQHF. The CDR3 DNA sequence: TGTGCCAGCAGCGTGGACAGGGGGCTTAAAAGATATAGCAATCAGCCCCAGCATTTT. This chain uses TRBV7-3 with TRBJ1-5, with TRBD1 matching over 11 bases. Germline CDR1 reads SGHTA; CDR2 reads FQGTGA. J lost 0 bases, V lost 5 bases, and 12 bases had no gene match. The CDR3 is 19 residues long.

This clonotype has a count of ten or more. The chain carries TRBV6-5 and TRBJ2-2; no reliable D call. This CDR3 spans 14 amino acids. In germline, CDR1 is MNHEY, CDR2 SVGAGI. V lost 0 bases to trimming and J lost 4 bases, with 6 bases between them. The CDR3 is CASSYSHGTGELFF. The CDR3 DNA reads as TGTGCCAGCAGTTACTCACACGGCACCGGGGAGCTGTTTTTT.

The J gene is TRBJ1-4, the V gene TRBV20-1; D uncertain. V lost 5 bases, J lost 5 bases, and 12 bases lay in between. The CDR3 totals 13 residues. Looked up from germline, CDR1 is DFQATT and CDR2 is SNEGSKA (reference sequence). The CDR3 is CSARSDVNEKLFF. The DNA for the CDR3 is TGCAGTGCTCGGTCGGATGTGAATGAAAAACTGTTTTTT.

The genes are TRBV6-1 and TRBJ2-2; D is tentatively TRBD1 or TRBD2 (6 bases each). The V end was cut by 6 bases, the J end by 1 base, with 18 bases between. This CDR3 is 17 amino acids long. In germline, CDR1 is MNHNS, CDR2 SASEGT. CDR3: CASRTRGDNWNTGELFF. The CDR3, as DNA: TGTGCCAGCAGGACTAGGGGGGATAACTGGAACACCGGGGAGCTGTTTTTT.

The sample holds a few counts of this clonotype. The chain links TRBV15 to TRBJ2-1; TRBD1 matches 10 bases. The V gene's germline CDR1 is LNHNV and CDR2 YYDKDF (reference sequence). CDR3 length: 14 amino acids. V lost 7 bases to trimming and J lost 1 base; unmatched junction nucleotides: 1. The CDR3 sequence: CATTDRGSYNEQFF. DNA for the CDR3: TGTGCCACCACGGACAGGGGGTCCTACAATGAGCAGTTCTTC.

The chain links TRBV27 to TRBJ1-1, with D perhaps matching TRBD1 (5 bases). V lost 5 bases and J lost 1, with 14 bases in between. The CDR3 runs 15 residues. Germline CDR1 MNHEY, CDR2 SMNVEV (reference sequence). Here the CDR3 DNA reads TGTGCCAGCAGTGCTGACGCTGGACAGAACACTGAAGCTTTCTTT. Protein sequence: CASSADAGQNTEAFF.

This clonotype was seen repeatedly, ten times or more. J is TRBJ1-1 and V is TRBV7-2; D gene unclear. The CDR3 runs 13 residues. Germline loops: CDR1 SGHTA, CDR2 FQGNSA. The ends were cut back, 2 bases at V and 3 bases at J, with 7 bases in the middle. The CDR3 is CASSLMGYTEAFF. DNA of the CDR3: TGTGCCAGCAGCTTAATGGGTTACACTGAAGCTTTCTTT.

This clonotype was detected only a few times. V and J are TRBV19 and TRBJ2-1, with TRBD1 as a possible D gene (5 bases). Trimming removed 3 bases at V and 5 bases at J, with 14 bases between. From germline, CDR1 is LNHDA and CDR2 SQIVND (reference sequence). The CDR3 sequence is 15 residues long. The CDR3, as DNA: TGTGCCAGTAGTATCAACGGCAGGGTAAACAATGAGCAGTTCTTC. It encodes CASSINGRVNNEQFF. Using reference TRBV19 and TRBJ2-1 for the parts outside the CDR3, the full variable domain is DGGITQSPKYLFRKEGQNVTLSCEQNLNHDAMYWYRQDPGQGLRLIYYSQIVNDFQKGDIAEGYSVSREKKESFPLTVTSAQKNPTAFYLCASSINGRVNNEQFFGPGTRLTVL.

This clonotype has just a few counts. The V and J genes are TRBV24-1 and TRBJ2-1; D is possibly TRBD2 (6 bases). The V and J ends lost 1 base and 4 bases respectively, with 10 bases between them. Germline lookup yields CDR1 KGHDR and CDR2 SFDVKD. The CDR3 runs to 15 residues. DNA of the CDR3: TGTGCCACCAGTGATTTTCGGGGAGGATACAATGAGCAGTTCTTC. Translating it yields CATSDFRGGYNEQFF.

Details on this clonotype: A read error may be the cause here, since a much bigger clone is one base away. The gene calls are TRBV7-6 and TRBJ2-7; no clear D gene. Trimming removed 0 bases at V and 2 bases at J, with 11 bases between. This CDR3 contains 15 residues. Germline V gene data show CDR1 as SGHVS and CDR2 as FNYEAQ. CDR3 coding DNA: TGTGCCAGCAGCTTAGCGGACGGGTTGGCCTACGAGCAGTACTTC. It yields the protein CASSLADGLAYEQYF.